The next 22 T cell receptor beta chains were all read from a single sample in a study of read filtering for tumor transcriptome and immune sequencing. Molecular barcoded adaptors covering alpha/delta and beta/gamma chains were used on roughly 400 ng RNA. Using its own MiXCR run on the reads, TCRdb lists one record per CDR3 protein. The table lists fewer than 25,000 distinct CDR3 sequences, 20% to 25% of them singletons. The sample comprised a population of CD138-negative cells sorted from bone marrow. These receptors all stem from a donor aged 40 or over with multiple myeloma.

Remarks on this clonotype: Since a much larger clone is just one base distant, this may be a read error. This chain connects TRBV20-1 to TRBJ2-3; TRBD2 matches 7 bases. The CDR3 loop spans 13 amino acids. Germline V gives CDR1 DFQATT, CDR2 SNEGSKA (reference sequence). The CDR3 reads CNAGDGRPDTQYF. As DNA, the CDR3 is TGCAATGCGGGGGACGGGAGACCGGATACGCAGTATTTT.

This clonotype has a count of ten or more. The gene calls are TRBV19 and TRBJ1-5; D is unresolved. This CDR3 has 15 amino acids. Germline CDR1 reads LNHDA; CDR2 reads SQIVND (reference sequence). The germline V and J ends were trimmed by 4 bases and 2 bases, with 12 bases remaining between them. CDR3 region: CASSTIPEGNQPQHF. DNA of the CDR3: TGTGCCAGTAGTACGATCCCCGAGGGCAATCAGCCCCAGCATTTT. Drawing the rest from reference TRBV19 and TRBJ1-5, the complete variable domain is DGGITQSPKYLFRKEGQNVTLSCEQNLNHDAMYWYRQDPGQGLRLIYYSQIVNDFQKGDIAEGYSVSREKKESFPLTVTSAQKNPTAFYLCASSTIPEGNQPQHFGDGTRLSIL.

A word on this clonotype: A much larger clone differs from this one at a single base, so this may be a read error. The chain has TRBV7-3 and TRBJ2-5; 8 bases map to TRBD2. The assigned J gene may be wrong: the sequence end matches TRBJ2-1 better. The germline V gene has CDR1 SGHTA and CDR2 FQGTGA. CDR3 length equals 13 residues. The CDR3 protein is CASSFGTRETQFF. DNA of the CDR3: TGTGCCAGCAGCTTCGGGACTAGAGAGACCCAGTTCTTC.

This clonotype has at least ten counts. CDR3 in amino acids: CATSDSMVDRGNQPQHF. DNA for the CDR3: TGTGCCACCAGTGATTCGATGGTTGACCGAGGCAATCAGCCCCAGCATTTT. The chain joins TRBV24-1 to TRBJ1-5; D remains ambiguous. Germline CDR1 KGHDR, CDR2 SFDVKD. Trimming left V 2 bases short and J 2 bases short, with 15 bases between. There are 17 residues in the CDR3.

This clonotype was found many times. V gene TRBV3-1 combines with J gene TRBJ2-7; 7 bases align to TRBD1. Trimming cost V 0 bases and J 4 bases; bases outside gene matches: 6. Germline V gene lookup returns CDR1 LGHDT and CDR2 YNNKEL (reference sequence). The CDR3 totals 15 residues. The CDR3 coding sequence is TGTGCCAGCAGCCAAGATAGGACAGGTGTTTACGAGCAGTACTTC. Its protein product is CASSQDRTGVYEQYF.

This clonotype was counted many times. This sequence joins TRBV7-9 and TRBJ1-1, with D perhaps TRBD1 (6 bases). The CDR3 consists of 15 residues. V was pared by 2 bases and J by 4 bases, with 14 bases between. Germline CDR1 SEHNR, CDR2 FQNEAQ (reference sequence). The CDR3 protein is CASSLLIAGVTEAFF. The CDR3 nucleotides are TGTGCCAGCAGCTTACTGATAGCAGGGGTCACTGAAGCTTTCTTT.

This clonotype was observed many times. The V call is TRBV7-9, the J call TRBJ2-7, with no clear D. Germline lookup yields CDR1 SEHNR and CDR2 FQNEAQ (reference sequence). The CDR3 is 13 residues long. Trimming took off 4 bases at V and 1 base at J, with 8 bases between the two ends. The DNA for the CDR3 is TGTGCCAGCAGCTCCGACCTATCCTACGAGCAGTACTTC. This gives the protein CASSSDLSYEQYF.

There are many counts of this clonotype. V and J are TRBV27 and TRBJ2-3, with 11 bases matching TRBD2. This CDR3 has 17 amino acids. V lost 0 bases to trimming and J lost 2 bases; unmatched junction nucleotides: 4. Looked up from germline, CDR1 is MNHEY and CDR2 is SMNVEV (reference sequence). This CDR3 reads CASSLSISGRATDTQYF. The DNA for the CDR3 is TGTGCCAGCAGTTTATCGATTAGCGGGAGGGCCACAGATACGCAGTATTTT.

This clonotype was recorded at least ten times. This chain joins TRBV5-1 and TRBJ1-3; 8 bases fit TRBD1. J was trimmed by 0 bases and V by 4 bases; bases with no gene match: 3. The CDR3 length is 15 residues. Germline V gives CDR1 SGHRS, CDR2 YFSETQ. The CDR3 spells CASSPGQASGNTIYF. In nucleotides, the CDR3 is TGCGCCAGCAGCCCGGGACAGGCCTCTGGAAACACCATATATTTT.

This clonotype was counted only a few times. The chain uses TRBV11-1 and TRBJ2-1, with unresolved D. In germline, CDR1 is SGHAT, CDR2 FQDESV (reference sequence). The CDR3 runs to 16 residues. V gave up 5 bases and J gave up 7 bases, with 21 bases separating them. The DNA of the CDR3 is TGTGCCAGCAGCCGGGCATTTACGGTAGTTCTAAATGAGCAGTTCTTC. Its translation is CASSRAFTVVLNEQFF.

Note on this clonotype: A much larger clone sits a single nucleotide away, making a read error possible. This chain joins TRBV2 and TRBJ2-1, with no clear D. There are 17 residues in the CDR3. Trimming left V 6 bases short and J 3 bases short, with 21 bases between. The germline CDR1 and CDR2 sequences are SNHLY and FYNNEI. CDR3 loop: CASRPERRQVFYNEQFF. CDR3 bases: TGTGCCAGCAGACCAGAACGTAGGCAGGTCTTCTACAATGAGCAGTTCTTC.

This clonotype was detected ten times or more. This chain links TRBV5-6 with TRBJ2-5, with D possibly TRBD2 on 6 matching bases. Trimming shortened V by 2 bases and J by 1 base, and 9 bases separated the two germline ends. Germline assignment: CDR1 SGHDT and CDR2 YYEEEE. The CDR3 is made up of 14 amino acids. The CDR3 here is CASSFTGVQETQYF. As DNA, the CDR3 is TGTGCCAGCAGCTTTACGGGGGTCCAAGAGACCCAGTACTTC.

This clonotype was recorded at least ten times. V gene TRBV28 combines with J gene TRBJ2-7; tentative D call: TRBD1 (5 bases). V was clipped by 3 bases and J by 2 bases, with 8 bases between them. Germline V CDR1 and CDR2: MDHEN, SYDVKM. The CDR3 runs 13 residues. The CDR3 reads CASSFLTAYEQYF. CDR3 bases: TGTGCCAGCAGTTTTTTGACAGCCTACGAGCAGTACTTC. The full variable domain, rest sourced from reference TRBV28 and TRBJ2-7, is DVKVTQSSRYLVKRTGEKVFLECVQDMDHENMFWYRQDPGLGLRLIYFSYDVKMKEKGDIPEGYSVSREKKERFSLILESASTNQTSMYLCASSFLTAYEQYFGPGTRLTVT.

To note about this clonotype: A far more abundant clone sits one base away, making this likely a read error. The V gene is TRBV11-2, the J gene TRBJ2-1, with D tentatively TRBD2 (6 bases). With the DNA end fitting TRBJ2-7 better, the J assignment may be wrong. Germline CDR1 and CDR2: SGHAT and FQNNGV. The CDR3 contains 14 residues. CDR3 DNA sequence: TGTGCCAGCAGCCTTGGGACTTCTATTGGAGAGCAGTACTTC. It translates to CASSLGTSIGEQYF.

This clonotype showed up many times. This chain joins TRBV5-1 and TRBJ2-7, with 8 bases matching TRBD1. The CDR3 totals 13 residues. The V segment lost 4 bases and the J segment 6 bases; nucleotides outside the gene matches: 6. From germline, CDR1 is SGHRS and CDR2 YFSETQ. CDR3 region: CASSLDRVAEQYF. The CDR3 nucleotides are TGCGCCAGCAGCCTGGACAGGGTCGCCGAGCAGTACTTC.

This clonotype has at least ten counts. This chain links TRBV6-5 with TRBJ1-2; TRBD1 matches at 11 bases. The germline V gene encodes CDR1 MNHEY and CDR2 SVGAGI. After removal of 3 bases from V and 4 bases from J, the junction contained 7 bases not matched to a gene. This CDR3 region has 16 residues. In nucleotides, the CDR3 is TGTGCCAGCAGTTATGTGAGGACAGGGGGCGGCTATGGCTACACCTTC. Amino acids: CASSYVRTGGGYGYTF.

This chain joins TRBV4-1 and TRBJ2-7; D might be TRBD2 (6 bases). The germline V and J ends were trimmed by 2 bases and 4 bases, with 15 bases remaining between them. CDR3 length: 15 amino acids. CDR1 MGHRA and CDR2 YSYEKL come from the germline V gene. In nucleotides, the CDR3 is TGCGCCAGCAGCCAACAGACTAGTAGTCTTTACGAGCAGTACTTC. Protein sequence: CASSQQTSSLYEQYF.

Only a few counts were recorded for this clonotype. This sequence may be a read error, since a much larger clone differs from it by one base. In this CDR3 the conserved last residue, phenylalanine or tryptophan, is missing, so a read error is likely. The chain employs TRBV9 and TRBJ2-2, with a possible D match to TRBD1 (6 bases). Germline loops: CDR1 SGDLS, CDR2 YYNGEE. The CDR3 consists of 15 residues. With 3 bases removed from V and 2 bases from J, the gap between germline ends came to 11 bases. The DNA of the CDR3 is TGTGCCAGCAGCGCAGAGGACAGAAACACCGGGGAGCTGTTTTTG. It encodes CASSAEDRNTGELFL.

The chain uses TRBV19 and TRBJ2-7; tentatively, D is TRBD2 (5 bases). With 6 bases removed from V and 2 bases from J, the gap between germline ends came to 23 bases. The CDR3 is 17 residues long. Per germline, CDR1 LNHDA and CDR2 SQIVND (reference sequence). The CDR3 sequence: CASSKLLVGSSTYEQYF. The CDR3 nucleotides read TGTGCCAGTAGCAAGCTTCTCGTGGGGAGTTCCACCTACGAGCAGTACTTC. Variable domain in full (rest from reference TRBV19 and TRBJ2-7): DGGITQSPKYLFRKEGQNVTLSCEQNLNHDAMYWYRQDPGQGLRLIYYSQIVNDFQKGDIAEGYSVSREKKESFPLTVTSAQKNPTAFYLCASSKLLVGSSTYEQYFGPGTRLTVT.

Points on this clonotype: It may be a read error: a sequence one base away is much more abundant. The J gene is TRBJ2-7, the V gene TRBV7-6, with D perhaps TRBD1 or TRBD2 (6 bases each). The CDR3 has 15 residues. Germline assignment: CDR1 SGHVS and CDR2 FNYEAQ. The CDR3 sequence: CAISKYSGGRGEQYF. The CDR3 nucleotides are TGTGCCATCAGCAAATATTCCGGGGGCAGGGGCGAGCAGTACTTC.

The chain joins TRBV14 to TRBJ2-1; D may be TRBD2 (6 bases). V shed 6 bases and J shed 12 bases, with 21 bases lying between them. The CDR3 covers 14 residues. Germline V gene sequence: CDR1 SGHDN, CDR2 FVKESK. The DNA for the CDR3 is TGTGCCAGCAGTCGTAGCGGCGCCTACAACGGGCAGTTCTTC. Translation gives CASSRSGAYNGQFF.

This clonotype was found once. A read error may be the cause here, since a much bigger clone is one base away. The chain links TRBV5-1 to TRBJ1-1, with 8 bases aligning to TRBD1. CDR3 size: 15 residues. Looked up from germline, CDR1 is SGHRS and CDR2 is YFSETQ. This chain's CDR3 is CASGLAAGGGTEAFF. In DNA form, the CDR3 reads TGCGCCAGCGGCTTGGCCGCAGGGGGCGGGACTGAAGCTTTCTTT.